This T cell receptor (beta chain) was observed in a study of technical replicates of blood from a few donors. In germline, CDR1 is MNHNY, CDR2 SVGAGI (reference sequence). V was trimmed by 8 bases and J by 0 bases, leaving 7 bases between them. The CDR3 has 12 residues. Only in-frame clones appear in the TCRdb table, and some are missing; sequencing was by immunoSEQ multiplex PCR. In the table there are over 55,000 clones, 80% to 90% of which are singletons. The chain links TRBV6-6 to TRBJ1-2, with D hard to call. The source material was PBMCs. The TCR comes from a human donor in good health. Some clones in this sample may be carry-over from other donors' samples. The CDR3 DNA sequence: TGTGCCAGCCAGAGGGCTAACTATGGCTACACCTTC. This gives the protein CASQRANYGYTF.